Each of the 6 T cell receptor beta chains below was sequenced from the same sample in a study of blood T cells in healthy people across ages. For the second PCR, which ran for roughly 7 to 11 cycles, a sample-barcoded 5' primer and a J-beta primer mix were used. TCRdb recomputed calls from the 5' RACE reads with MiXCR, one row per CDR3 protein. This sample has roughly 1,800,000 distinct CDR3 sequences, with about 50% found just once. The specimen was blood. All receptors come from a woman aged 35 to 49 in good health.

Worth noting for this clonotype: At one end, the junction sequence differs from germline, possibly due to a read error. The chain combines TRBV4-3 with TRBJ2-5; tentative D call: TRBD2 (6 bases). The CDR3 runs to 14 residues. The germline V gene encodes CDR1 LGHNA and CDR2 YSLEER. CDR3 DNA sequence: TGCGCCATCAGCCAAGCGACAGAACCTCGGGGGCAGTACTTC. This encodes CAISQATEPRGQYF.

The chain couples TRBV6-6 to TRBJ2-7; no firm D call. Matching the DNA end better, TRBJ2-5 makes the J call doubtful. This CDR3 has 14 residues. Germline-derived CDR1 and CDR2 are MNHNY and SVGAGI (reference sequence). The CDR3 nucleotides read TGTGCCAGCAGTTTCGCCGGGCCGCAAGAGACCCAGTACTTC. Its translation is CASSFAGPQETQYF.

The rearrangement uses TRBV20-1 and TRBJ1-2; TRBD1 is a possible D gene (6 bases). Trimming shortened V by 0 bases and J by 7 bases, and 21 bases separated the two germline ends. The CDR3 runs 16 residues. Germline V gene data show CDR1 as DFQATT and CDR2 as SNEGSKA (reference sequence). The CDR3 coding sequence is TGCAGTGCTAGAGATCGGGGGGCCGGGGGCGTCTCTGGCTACACCTTC. Protein: CSARDRGAGGVSGYTF.

This clonotype was seen only a few times. This chain joins TRBV4-2 and TRBJ1-2; D ambiguous. The CDR3 is 16 residues long. Germline V lookup: CDR1 LGHNA, CDR2 YNFKEQ. With 0 bases removed from V and 0 bases from J, the gap between germline ends came to 11 bases. CDR3 residues: CASSQEQDGSNYGYTF. In DNA, the CDR3 is TGTGCCAGCAGCCAAGAACAAGACGGTTCTAACTATGGCTACACCTTC.

This clonotype was found a few times. For the CDR3, the DNA is TGCAGTGCAAACGGGCTCCTTTCCTACAATGAGCAGTTCTTC. As protein: CSANGLLSYNEQFF. The rearrangement uses TRBV20-1 and TRBJ2-1; no firm D call. The CDR3 has 14 amino acids. Trimming took 6 bases from V and 1 from J, leaving 13 bases between them. Germline V gene sequence: CDR1 DFQATT, CDR2 SNEGSKA (reference sequence).

The chain couples TRBV11-2 to TRBJ2-3; D possibly corresponds to TRBD2 (6 bases). The CDR3 has 15 amino acids. Germline V gene sequence: CDR1 SGHAT, CDR2 FQNNGV. Between the trimmed V and J ends, which lost 4 bases and 0 bases, there was a span of 11 bases. CDR3 amino acids: CASSYFRGSTDTQYF. CDR3 nucleotide sequence: TGTGCCAGCAGCTACTTCCGGGGGAGCACAGATACGCAGTATTTT.